Following are 29 T cell receptor beta chains from one sample sequenced in a study of cytomegalovirus exposure and HLA in healthy donors (dated 2017 in TCRdb). The library was produced with the immunoSEQ multiplex PCR assay. For the multiplex PCR, a mixture combining 60 forward primers for TCR Vbeta segments and 13 reverse primers for TCR Jbeta segments was used. Imported from immuneACCESS, the table was reduced by TCRdb to in-frame sequences with V and J called. These copies leave out some clones; in studies compared against another copy, an unresolved V gene accounts for under half, and the cause of the remainder is not known. The sample data list about 150,000 clones, and 73% of these were observed just once. The ten top clones hold roughly 5.4% of the sample. Sample: PBMCs. The receptors stem from a woman younger than 35 in good health and CMV-seropositive.

The V call is TRBV5-1, the J call TRBJ2-5; 7 nucleotides match TRBD1. The J call may not be correct, given that the DNA end is closer to TRBJ2-7. From germline, CDR1 is SGHRS and CDR2 YFSETQ. This CDR3 is built from 16 residues. CDR3 nucleotides: TGCGCCAGCAGCTTAGGGAAGGCAGGGGGTGTCTACGAGCAGTACTTC. Its protein is CASSLGKAGGVYEQYF.

In this sample, this clone turned up a few times. The rearrangement joins TRBV6-1 to TRBJ2-3; D not certain. The V gene lost 2 bases and the J gene lost 0 bases, with 12 bases spanning the gap. The CDR3 length is 16 residues. Germline V gives CDR1 MNHNS, CDR2 SASEGT. Written as DNA, the CDR3 is TGTGCCAGCAGTGAATATGAGGAGTCTAGCACAGATACGCAGTATTTT. This translates into CASSEYEESSTDTQYF.

The CDR3 loop is CASSFRPSKTGDGYTF. The DNA of the CDR3 is TGTGCCAGCAGCTTCCGACCGAGTAAGACAGGGGATGGCTACACCTTC. The chain recombines TRBV14 with TRBJ1-2; 8 bases align to TRBD1. The CDR3 contains 16 residues. CDR1 and CDR2 from the germline V gene are SGHDN and FVKESK. With 5 bases clipped from V and 6 bases from J, the junction kept 14 bases outside the gene matches.

The V and J genes are TRBV20-1 and TRBJ2-1; TRBD2 aligns across 8 bases. In germline, CDR1 is DFQATT, CDR2 SNEGSKA (reference sequence). V shed 5 bases and J 10 bases; nucleotides not matched to a gene: 4. The CDR3 has 11 residues. The CDR3 nucleotides read TGCAGTGCTCTACTAGCGGTCGAGCAGTTCTTC. This encodes CSALLAVEQFF.

This chain uses TRBV9 with TRBJ2-2; 13 nucleotides line up with TRBD2. This CDR3 is built from 15 residues. V shed 3 bases, J shed 7 bases, and the junction held 3 bases outside the gene matches. Germline CDR1 and CDR2: SGDLS and YYNGEE. CDR3 coding DNA: TGTGCCAGCAGCGGGACTAGCGGGGGTTTCGGGGAGCTGTTTTTT. Its translation is CASSGTSGGFGELFF.

This clone was seen only once. The CDR3 protein is CASSETRNTEAFF. CDR3 sequence (DNA): TGCGCCAGCAGCGAGACAAGGAACACTGAAGCTTTCTTT. J is TRBJ1-1 and V is TRBV5-1; D gene unclear. The V gene lost 4 bases and the J gene lost 1 base, with 8 bases spanning the gap. From germline, CDR1 is SGHRS and CDR2 YFSETQ. CDR3 length equals 13 residues.

The chain joins TRBV28 to TRBJ1-1, with D unresolved. This CDR3 is 15 amino acids long. The germline V and J ends were trimmed by 2 bases and 2 bases, with 12 bases remaining between them. In germline, CDR1 is MDHEN, CDR2 SYDVKM. DNA of the CDR3: TGTGCCAGCAGTTTACTATTACGCCAAAACACTGAAGCTTTCTTT. Translation: CASSLLLRQNTEAFF. Together with reference TRBV28 and TRBJ1-1, the CDR3 gives the full variable domain: DVKVTQSSRYLVKRTGEKVFLECVQDMDHENMFWYRQDPGLGLRLIYFSYDVKMKEKGDIPEGYSVSREKKERFSLILESASTNQTSMYLCASSLLLRQNTEAFFGQGTRLTVV.

The rearrangement joins TRBV30 to TRBJ1-5, with a weak D call TRBD1 (6 bases). From germline, CDR1 is GTSNPN and CDR2 SVGIG (reference sequence). This CDR3 is built from 13 residues. The ends were cut back, 2 bases at V and 4 bases at J, with 9 bases in the middle. CDR3 bases: TGTGCCTGGAGTTCAGGGGCGAATCAGCCCCAGCATTTT. Translation: CAWSSGANQPQHF.

The J gene is TRBJ2-7, the V gene TRBV5-4; 8 bases match TRBD1. The trim removed 2 bases at V and 6 bases at J, leaving 4 bases unmatched. The CDR3 runs to 13 residues. Germline V gene data show CDR1 as SGHNT and CDR2 as YYREEE (reference sequence). The CDR3, as DNA: TGTGCCAGCAGCTTCGGGACAGGTTTCGAGCAGTACTTC. It codes for CASSFGTGFEQYF.

Comments on this clone: One end of the junction is discordant with germline, which a read error may explain. V and J are TRBV7-9 and TRBJ1-2, with D possibly matching TRBD1 (5 bases). CDR1 and CDR2 from the germline V gene are SEHNR and FQNEAQ (reference sequence). The CDR3 is 18 amino acids. This chain's CDR3 is CSSSLVSLRDREDYGYTF. CDR3 DNA: TGTTCCAGCAGCTTAGTTTCATTACGTGACAGAGAGGACTATGGCTACACCTTC.

About this clone itself: The germline gene is not matched at one end of the junction; a read error may be the cause. The chain employs TRBV4-3 and TRBJ1-6; 10 bases fit TRBD1. The CDR3 has 14 residues. CDR1 is LGHNA and CDR2 is YSLEER in the germline V gene. This chain's CDR3 is CVSRDRGYNSPLHF. For the CDR3, the DNA is TGCGTCAGCAGGGACAGGGGATATAATTCACCCCTCCACTTT.

This clone appeared once. The chain has TRBV5-4 and TRBJ1-6, with D uncertain. This CDR3 comprises 12 residues. The germline V gene has CDR1 SGHNT and CDR2 YYREEE (reference sequence). V was trimmed by 4 bases and J by 7 bases, leaving 6 bases between them. The DNA for the CDR3 is TGTGCCAGCAGCGCGGTAAATTCACCCCTCCACTTT. It encodes CASSAVNSPLHF. Full variable domain (outside the CDR3, taken from reference TRBV5-4 and TRBJ1-6): ETGVTQSPTHLIKTRGQQVTLRCSSQSGHNTVSWYQQALGQGPQFIFQYYREEENGRGNFPPRFSGLQFPNYSSELNVNALELDDSALYLCASSAVNSPLHFGNGTRLTVT.

In its sample, this clone was seen once. V and J are TRBV5-4 and TRBJ1-2; a weak D match, TRBD1 (6 bases). The CDR3 extends over 11 amino acids. V was trimmed by 4 bases and J by 10 bases, leaving 11 bases between them. The germline V gene encodes CDR1 SGHNT and CDR2 YYREEE (reference sequence). CDR3 nucleotide sequence: TGTGCCAGCAGCGCCAGACAGGACTACACCTTC. Translated, it gives CASSARQDYTF.

The chain has TRBV5-1 and TRBJ2-1, with 8 bases fitting TRBD1. Germline V CDR1 and CDR2: SGHRS, YFSETQ. The CDR3 extends over 15 amino acids. The junction had 6 bases not matched to a gene; V was cut back by 4 bases and J by 3 bases. The CDR3 nucleotides read TGCGCCAGCAGCCCACAGGGGGTGGACTACAATGAGCAGTTCTTC. Its protein is CASSPQGVDYNEQFF.

The rearrangement uses TRBV6-1 and TRBJ2-3; D gene unclear. Germline V gene sequence: CDR1 MNHNS, CDR2 SASEGT. CDR3 length: 16 residues. Trimming removed 2 bases at V and 0 bases at J, with 12 bases between. CDR3 loop: CASSELAVKSTDTQYF. CDR3 coding DNA: TGTGCCAGCAGTGAACTGGCAGTAAAGAGCACAGATACGCAGTATTTT.

The rearrangement links TRBV5-6 to TRBJ2-1; D is perhaps TRBD1 (5 bases). Germline V CDR1 and CDR2: SGHDT, YYEEEE. This CDR3 spans 12 amino acids. Trimming removed 2 bases at V and 5 bases at J, with 5 bases between. The CDR3 spells CASSLGDNEQFF. The CDR3 region has the DNA TGTGCCAGCAGCTTAGGGGACAATGAGCAGTTCTTC.

This rearrangement joins TRBV6-6 to TRBJ1-2, with TRBD1 matching 8 bases. This CDR3 region has 15 residues. In germline, CDR1 is MNHNY, CDR2 SVGAGI (reference sequence). The trim removed 5 bases at V and 3 bases at J, leaving 8 bases unmatched. DNA of the CDR3: TGTGCCAGCAGTCAATCCCCGACAGGGGACTATGGCTACACCTTC. Its translation: CASSQSPTGDYGYTF.

The chain links TRBV20-1 to TRBJ2-5, with D uncertain. Matching the DNA end better, TRBJ2-7 makes the J call doubtful. Germline assignment: CDR1 DFQATT and CDR2 SNEGSKA (reference sequence). The CDR3 is 11 amino acids. The CDR3 region has the DNA TGCAGTGCTAGGGTACAGACCGAGCAGTACTTC. Amino acid sequence: CSARVQTEQYF.

This chain links TRBV28 with TRBJ2-7; 10 bases are shared with TRBD1. J lost 5 bases, V lost 10 bases, and 11 bases had no gene match. Germline V CDR1 and CDR2: MDHEN, SYDVKM. The CDR3 length is 14 residues. The CDR3 coding sequence is TGTGCCAACGCGGCCAGGGGACAGGGGAACGAGCAGTACTTC. This sequence encodes CANAARGQGNEQYF.

The chain employs TRBV6-6 and TRBJ2-7; D is perhaps TRBD2 (6 bases). CDR1 and CDR2 (germline): MNHNY, SVGAGI (reference sequence). The CDR3 covers 14 residues. Trimming took off 4 bases at V and 2 bases at J, with 12 bases between the two ends. The CDR3 DNA follows: TGTGCCAGCAGTTTGGGGGGAGGAGCCTACGAGCAGTACTTC. Amino acids: CASSLGGGAYEQYF.

The J gene is TRBJ1-3, the V gene TRBV9; D is perhaps TRBD1 (6 bases). The CDR3 contains 15 residues. V dropped 3 bases and J dropped 4 bases, with 14 bases sitting between them. Looked up from germline, CDR1 is SGDLS and CDR2 is YYNGEE. The CDR3 nucleotides are TGTGCCAGCAGCGGTACAGGGAGTATGGGAAACACCATATATTTT. Translating it yields CASSGTGSMGNTIYF.

Written as DNA, the CDR3 is TGCGCCAGCAGCCAAGAAGGGGTGTACACAGATACGCAGTATTTT. Protein: CASSQEGVYTDTQYF. The chain uses TRBV4-1 and TRBJ2-3, with D possibly matching TRBD1 (5 bases). The CDR3 extends over 15 amino acids. Germline CDR1 reads MGHRA; CDR2 reads YSYEKL. The V end lost 0 bases, the J end lost 2 bases, and 9 bases lay between the germline ends.

This chain uses TRBV15 with TRBJ1-4; 8 nucleotides line up with TRBD1. V lost 3 bases to trimming and J lost 4 bases; unmatched junction nucleotides: 4. This CDR3 is built from 15 residues. Germline assignment: CDR1 LNHNV and CDR2 YYDKDF (reference sequence). CDR3 sequence reads: CATSSSTGGNEKLFF. In DNA, the CDR3 is TGTGCCACCAGCAGTAGTACAGGGGGTAATGAAAAACTGTTTTTT.

This chain joins TRBV5-4 and TRBJ2-7, with D tentatively TRBD1 (5 bases). The ends were cut back, 0 bases at V and 7 bases at J, with 14 bases in the middle. CDR1 is SGHNT and CDR2 is YYREEE in the germline V gene (reference sequence). The CDR3 has 14 amino acids. The CDR3 coding sequence is TGTGCCAGCAGCTTGGATACAGGAATCAGAGAGCAGTACTTC. Translating it yields CASSLDTGIREQYF. Based on the CDR3 plus reference TRBV5-4 and TRBJ2-7, the full variable domain is ETGVTQSPTHLIKTRGQQVTLRCSSQSGHNTVSWYQQALGQGPQFIFQYYREEENGRGNFPPRFSGLQFPNYSSELNVNALELDDSALYLCASSLDTGIREQYFGPGTRLTVT.

The rearrangement joins TRBV5-1 to TRBJ2-3, with 7 bases matching TRBD1. This CDR3 has 15 amino acids. Germline CDR1 SGHRS, CDR2 YFSETQ. J lost 1 base, V lost 4 bases, and 6 bases had no gene match. The CDR3 loop is CASSATGTGTDTQYF. The CDR3, as DNA: TGCGCCAGCAGCGCCACCGGGACAGGCACAGATACGCAGTATTTT.

The V and J genes are TRBV11-2 and TRBJ1-1; a weak D match, TRBD1 (5 bases). This CDR3 has 16 amino acids. Trimming took 5 bases from V and 0 from J, leaving 16 bases between them. CDR1 SGHAT and CDR2 FQNNGV come from the germline V gene. CDR3 amino acids: CASSTWTGGMNTEAFF. The DNA for the CDR3 is TGTGCCAGCAGCACCTGGACGGGGGGGATGAACACTGAAGCTTTCTTT.

This clone was observed a handful of times. The V and J genes are TRBV7-9 and TRBJ2-7; the D is unclear. This CDR3 has 15 amino acids. The V end lost 2 bases, the J end lost 5 bases, and 16 bases lay between the germline ends. The germline gives CDR1 SEHNR, CDR2 FQNEAQ (reference sequence). CDR3 region: CASSLRGQAKNEQYF. In DNA form, the CDR3 reads TGTGCCAGCAGCTTACGTGGGCAGGCTAAGAACGAGCAGTACTTC.

J is TRBJ2-7 and V is TRBV10-3; TRBD2 is a possible D gene (6 bases). Deletions cut 5 bases from V and 0 bases from J, with 17 bases between. The CDR3 covers 16 residues. Germline V gene data show CDR1 as ENHRY and CDR2 as SYGVKD. The CDR3 spells CAISTWDFTSSYEQYF. In DNA form, the CDR3 reads TGTGCCATCAGTACCTGGGACTTTACGAGCTCCTACGAGCAGTACTTC.

The chain carries TRBV7-9 and TRBJ2-2; D uncertain. Germline-derived CDR1 and CDR2 are SEHNR and FQNEAQ (reference sequence). The V gene lost 7 bases and the J gene lost 0 bases, with 9 bases spanning the gap. The CDR3 has 14 residues. The CDR3 DNA is TGTGCCAGCACCTCAGATACGAACACCGGGGAGCTGTTTTTT. It translates to CASTSDTNTGELFF. Combining the CDR3 with reference TRBV7-9 and TRBJ2-2 gives the whole variable domain DTGVSQNPRHKITKRGQNVTFRCDPISEHNRLYWYRQTLGQGPEFLTYFQNEAQLEKSRLLSDRFSAERPKGSFSTLEIQRTEQGDSAMYLCASTSDTNTGELFFGEGSRLTVL.